This entry lists 25 T cell receptor beta chains sequenced from one sample in a study of cytomegalovirus exposure and HLA in healthy donors. Sequencing was performed with immunoSEQ multiplex PCR; in TCRdb, only in-frame clones are kept and a portion is missing. The profile shows 150,000 to 200,000 clones, 80% to 90% of them singletons. Input material: PBMCs. Receptors originate from a young woman in good health and CMV-seronegative.

About this clone itself: Relative to the germline gene, one junction end is altered; a read error may explain this. The chain couples TRBV7-9 to TRBJ1-2; the D gene is possibly TRBD1 (5 bases). Germline CDR1 and CDR2: SEHNR and FQNEAQ (reference sequence). The length of the CDR3 is 14 residues. The CDR3 DNA is TGTGCCAGCAGCCTAGCGACAGCAGACTATGGCTACACCTTC. Its translation: CASSLATADYGYTF.

The V gene is TRBV4-1, the J gene TRBJ2-7, with D unresolved. Germline V gene lookup returns CDR1 MGHRA and CDR2 YSYEKL. Trimming cost V 0 bases and J 1 base, with 13 bases left between them. CDR3 length: 16 amino acids. The CDR3 DNA reads TGCGCCAGCAGCCAAGATCGACTCATAAAGTCCTACGAGCAGTACTTC. Translated, it gives CASSQDRLIKSYEQYF.

This chain links TRBV19 with TRBJ1-5; D might be TRBD1 (5 bases). Trimming took 5 bases from V and 4 from J, leaving 9 bases between them. Per the germline V gene, CDR1 is LNHDA and CDR2 is SQIVND (reference sequence). The CDR3 length is 13 residues. CDR3 DNA sequence: TGTGCCAGTAGTTTGACAGAAAATCAGCCCCAGCATTTT. It yields the protein CASSLTENQPQHF.

This clone was detected only once. This sequence joins TRBV6-1 and TRBJ2-7; D possibly corresponds to TRBD2 (5 bases). CDR3 length: 13 amino acids. Germline values: CDR1 MNHNS, CDR2 SASEGT. V shed 6 bases and J shed 1 base, with 10 bases lying between them. The chain's CDR3 is CASSNGLSYEQYF. As DNA, the CDR3 is TGTGCCAGCAGCAACGGACTTTCCTACGAGCAGTACTTC.

The genes are TRBV6-6 and TRBJ1-4, with D hard to call. This CDR3 is built from 13 residues. The germline V and J ends were trimmed by 4 bases and 4 bases, with 7 bases remaining between them. The germline CDR1 and CDR2 sequences are MNHNY and SVGAGI (reference sequence). The CDR3 DNA sequence: TGTGCCAGCAGTTTTGCGAATAATGAAAAACTGTTTTTT. It encodes CASSFANNEKLFF.

The genes are TRBV6-5 and TRBJ2-1; 8 bases map to TRBD2. The CDR3 runs to 14 residues. Germline V gives CDR1 MNHEY, CDR2 SVGAGI. J was trimmed by 5 bases and V by 6 bases; bases with no gene match: 6. CDR3 in DNA: TGTGCCAGCAGCCGCGGGGGGTACAACAATGAGCAGTTCTTC. This sequence encodes CASSRGGYNNEQFF.

The rearrangement joins TRBV2 to TRBJ2-7; TRBD1 matches 9 bases. The V gene's germline CDR1 is SNHLY and CDR2 FYNNEI. V was pared by 6 bases and J by 4 bases, with 7 bases of the junction left unmatched. CDR3 length equals 14 residues. CDR3 coding DNA: TGTGCCAGCAGGGACGGGACAGGGAGTTACGAGCAGTACTTC. It encodes CASRDGTGSYEQYF.

This clone was counted a few times. The sample contains more than one DNA sequence encoding this CDR3. The chain carries TRBV29-1 and TRBJ1-5; no firm D call. CDR1 is SQVTM and CDR2 is ANQGSEA in the germline V gene. V lost 5 bases, J lost 1 base, and 9 bases lay in between. The CDR3 is 13 residues long. CDR3 sequence (DNA): TGCAGCGTTCGGGGTGGCAGCAATCAGCCCCAGCATTTT. This translates into CSVRGGSNQPQHF. Filled out from reference TRBV29-1 and TRBJ1-5, the complete variable domain reads SAVISQKPSRDICQRGTSLTIQCQVDSQVTMMFWYRQQPGQSLTLIATANQGSEATYESGFVIDKFPISRPNLTFSTLTVSNMSPEDSSIYLCSVRGGSNQPQHFGDGTRLSIL.

The chain carries TRBV6-1 and TRBJ2-7; the match to TRBD2 covers 11 bases. From germline, CDR1 is MNHNS and CDR2 SASEGT. J was trimmed by 3 bases and V by 6 bases; bases with no gene match: 1. There are 13 residues in the CDR3. DNA of the CDR3: TGTGCCAGCAGCGGGACTAGCGGCTACGAGCAGTACTTC. This sequence encodes CASSGTSGYEQYF.

CDR3 residues: CASSIRSGGNEQFF. CDR3 in DNA: TGTGCCAGTAGTATTAGGAGCGGGGGCAATGAGCAGTTCTTC. V gene TRBV19 combines with J gene TRBJ2-1; 8 bases fit TRBD2. The CDR3 consists of 14 residues. Trimming at V came to 3 bases and at J to 6 bases, leaving 4 bases not matched to a gene. The germline gives CDR1 LNHDA, CDR2 SQIVND (reference sequence).

The chain combines TRBV6-6 with TRBJ2-1, with 8 bases identical to TRBD2. The CDR3 runs 13 residues. With V trimmed by 2 bases and J by 7 bases, 1 base remained unmatched. Germline CDR1 is MNHNY and CDR2 is SVGAGI (reference sequence). This CDR3 is CASSYGGGNEQFF. The CDR3, as DNA: TGTGCCAGCAGTTACGGCGGGGGGAATGAGCAGTTCTTC.

This clone appeared a single time. The CDR3 loop reads CASSPTGTDNQPQHF. The CDR3 region has the DNA TGTGCCAGCAGCCCAACCGGGACAGACAATCAGCCCCAGCATTTT. The chain links TRBV7-2 to TRBJ1-5; 7 bases match TRBD1. The CDR3 is 15 amino acids. After removal of 5 bases from V and 3 bases from J, the junction contained 7 bases not matched to a gene. Looked up from germline, CDR1 is SGHTA and CDR2 is FQGNSA.

The chain is built from TRBV11-2 and TRBJ2-3; D call uncertain. The V gene lost 1 base and the J gene lost 3 bases, with 8 bases spanning the gap. The CDR3 has 14 residues. Germline CDR1 and CDR2: SGHAT and FQNNGV. CDR3: CASSLGASTDTQYF. The CDR3 nucleotides are TGTGCCAGCAGCTTAGGGGCGTCAACAGATACGCAGTATTTT. Filled out from reference TRBV11-2 and TRBJ2-3, the complete variable domain reads EAGVAQSPRYKIIEKRQSVAFWCNPISGHATLYWYQQILGQGPKLLIQFQNNGVVDDSQLPKDRFSAERLKGVDSTLKIQPAKLEDSAVYLCASSLGASTDTQYFGPGTRLTVL.

The rearrangement joins TRBV27 to TRBJ1-5, with 7 nucleotides matching TRBD1. The CDR3 is 13 residues long. V lost 0 bases, J lost 7 bases, and 0 bases stayed unmatched. Germline lookup yields CDR1 MNHEY and CDR2 SMNVEV (reference sequence). The DNA of the CDR3 is TGTGCCAGCAGTTTATCGGGACAGCAGCCCCAGCATTTT. Translated: CASSLSGQQPQHF.

V usage is TRBV6-5 and J usage is TRBJ2-1; 7 positions match TRBD2. CDR1 is MNHEY and CDR2 is SVGAGI in the germline V gene. There are 16 residues in the CDR3. J was trimmed by 2 bases and V by 0 bases; bases with no gene match: 4. In nucleotides, the CDR3 is TGTGCCAGCAGTTACTCCCGGGACTACACCTACAATGAGCAGTTCTTC. Its protein is CASSYSRDYTYNEQFF.

The J gene is TRBJ2-7, the V gene TRBV7-6; TRBD2 matches 8 bases. The CDR3 covers 12 residues. CDR1 SGHVS and CDR2 FNYEAQ come from the germline V gene. The V segment lost 10 bases and the J segment 3 bases; nucleotides outside the gene matches: 5. The CDR3 DNA reads as TGTGCCACAGCGGGGGAGAACTACGAGCAGTACTTC. Translating gives CATAGENYEQYF.

The chain combines TRBV5-1 with TRBJ1-1, with D hard to call. Germline loops: CDR1 SGHRS, CDR2 YFSETQ. The CDR3 loop spans 13 amino acids. Trimming shortened V by 1 base and J by 3 bases, and 7 bases separated the two germline ends. The CDR3 spells CASSLRGYTEAFF. CDR3 nucleotides: TGCGCCAGCAGCTTGCGGGGTTACACTGAAGCTTTCTTT.

This sequence joins TRBV6-6 and TRBJ2-1; 10 bases map to TRBD2. Germline trimming cut 5 bases from V and 1 base from J; bases unmatched to any gene: 2. This CDR3 is built from 15 residues. Germline CDR1 reads MNHNY; CDR2 reads SVGAGI (reference sequence). CDR3 sequence reads: CASSAGLASYNEQFF. The CDR3 nucleotides are TGTGCCAGCAGTGCGGGACTAGCGTCCTACAATGAGCAGTTCTTC.

A single count supports this clone. This chain joins TRBV6-6 and TRBJ1-5; a possible D gene is TRBD1 (6 bases). Germline V lookup: CDR1 MNHNY, CDR2 SVGAGI (reference sequence). The V gene lost 7 bases and the J gene lost 0 bases, with 13 bases spanning the gap. This CDR3 has 15 residues. The CDR3 region is CASNPGATSNQPQHF. DNA for the CDR3: TGTGCCAGCAACCCAGGGGCGACTAGCAATCAGCCCCAGCATTTT.

J is TRBJ2-7 and V is TRBV2, with a possible D match to TRBD1 (6 bases). Germline lookup yields CDR1 SNHLY and CDR2 FYNNEI. Trimming removed 3 bases at V and 2 bases at J, with 14 bases between. The CDR3 runs to 15 residues. The DNA for the CDR3 is TGTGCCAGCAGTGAGGTAGTGGGGGCCCCCTACGAGCAGTACTTC. It encodes CASSEVVGAPYEQYF.

The chain joins TRBV19 to TRBJ1-2; the D is unclear. Looked up from germline, CDR1 is LNHDA and CDR2 is SQIVND (reference sequence). V was cut by 3 bases and J by 0 bases, with 14 bases left in between. This CDR3 is 16 amino acids long. The CDR3 sequence is CASSIGGSGANYGYTF. CDR3 DNA: TGTGCCAGTAGTATTGGTGGGTCCGGAGCTAACTATGGCTACACCTTC.

The V and J genes are TRBV27 and TRBJ1-1; TRBD1 matches at 9 bases. The J segment lost 1 base and the V segment lost 4 bases, leaving 1 base of the junction unmatched. Germline loops: CDR1 MNHEY, CDR2 SMNVEV (reference sequence). This CDR3 has 14 amino acids. In DNA form, the CDR3 reads TGTGCCAGCAGTTGGGGACAGGGGAACACTGAAGCTTTCTTT. Protein sequence: CASSWGQGNTEAFF.

The chain has TRBV5-6 and TRBJ2-5, with a tentative D call TRBD2 (5 bases). V was cut by 4 bases and J by 4 bases, with 11 bases left in between. The CDR3 totals 13 residues. Per the germline V gene, CDR1 is SGHDT and CDR2 is YYEEEE. CDR3 sequence reads: CASSRGGRETQYF. CDR3 coding DNA: TGTGCCAGCAGCCGGGGTGGTAGAGAGACCCAGTACTTC.

V usage is TRBV5-4 and J usage is TRBJ1-1, with 7 bases matching TRBD1. Germline CDR1 is SGHNT and CDR2 is YYREEE (reference sequence). V shed 7 bases, J shed 0 bases, and the junction held 21 bases outside the gene matches. This CDR3 has 19 residues. The CDR3 is CASSSPDPRDSLMNTEAFF. For the CDR3, the DNA is TGTGCCAGCTCCTCACCCGACCCCCGGGACAGCCTCATGAACACTGAAGCTTTCTTT.

This clone is a singleton in its sample. This chain connects TRBV7-9 to TRBJ1-3; D is perhaps TRBD1 (6 bases). Germline CDR1 reads SEHNR; CDR2 reads FQNEAQ (reference sequence). The CDR3 spans 15 residues. Trimming stripped 3 bases from V and 7 bases from J, with 16 bases between. CDR3 in amino acids: CASSFNRDTRNTIYF. The CDR3 DNA follows: TGTGCCAGCAGCTTTAACCGGGACACCAGGAACACCATATATTTT.